This T cell receptor beta chain is drawn from a study of CD8 T cells in ankylosing spondylitis. About this clonotype itself: Its target is unknown.

The study's findings and limits: Several of the motif variants were reported before in synovial fluid and blood from reactive arthritis. Reports say disease-linked clones showed up significantly more in matched ankylosing spondylitis synovial fluid. CD8+ disease-linked clones were present at relatively low frequencies in blood. What seemed typical of ankylosing spondylitis blood was a TCR beta motif built from roughly eight highly homologous variants.

Germline loops: CDR1 SEHNR, CDR2 FQNEAQ (reference sequence). V lost 1 base and J 5 bases, leaving 11 bases between the germline ends. The CDR3 has 14 amino acids. Molecular-barcoded quantitative 5'-RACE produced these TCR beta libraries. TCRdb called the 5' RACE reads again in MiXCR, with one record for every CDR3 protein. Of under 950,000 distinct CDR3 sequences in the sample, 15% to 20% were seen once. Sequencing was done on a sample of blood, either unsorted or a sorted T cell fraction (not recorded which). This receptor was identified in a male donor with ankylosing spondylitis. V usage is TRBV7-9 and J usage is TRBJ1-1; D unresolved. The CDR3 here is CASSLGQQRTEAFF. The CDR3 DNA sequence: TGTGCCAGCAGCTTAGGGCAGCAACGTACTGAAGCTTTCTTT.